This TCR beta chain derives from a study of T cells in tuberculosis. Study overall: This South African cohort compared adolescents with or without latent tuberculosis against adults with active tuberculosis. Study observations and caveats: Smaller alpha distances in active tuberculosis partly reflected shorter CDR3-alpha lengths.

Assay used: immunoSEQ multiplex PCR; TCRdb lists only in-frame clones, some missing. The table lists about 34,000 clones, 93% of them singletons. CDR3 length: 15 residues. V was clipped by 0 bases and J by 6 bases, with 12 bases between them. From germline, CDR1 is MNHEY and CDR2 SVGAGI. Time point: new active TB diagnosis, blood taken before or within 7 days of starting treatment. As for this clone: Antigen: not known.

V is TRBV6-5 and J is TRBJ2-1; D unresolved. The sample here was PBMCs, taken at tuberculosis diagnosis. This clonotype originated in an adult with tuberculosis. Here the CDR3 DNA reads TGTGCCAGCAGTTACTCCCAACTTCCACTCAATGAGCAGTTCTTC. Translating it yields CASSYSQLPLNEQFF.